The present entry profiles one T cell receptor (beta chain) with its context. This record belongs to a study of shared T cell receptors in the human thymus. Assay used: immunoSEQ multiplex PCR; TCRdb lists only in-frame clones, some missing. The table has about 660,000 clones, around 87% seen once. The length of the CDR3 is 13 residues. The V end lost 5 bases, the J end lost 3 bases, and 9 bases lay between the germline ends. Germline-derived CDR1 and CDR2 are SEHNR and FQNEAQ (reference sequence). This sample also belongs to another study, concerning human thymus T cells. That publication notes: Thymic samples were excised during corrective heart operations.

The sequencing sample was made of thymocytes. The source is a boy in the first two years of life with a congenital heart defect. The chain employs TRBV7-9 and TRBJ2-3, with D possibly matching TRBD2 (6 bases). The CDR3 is CASSPGGTDTQYF. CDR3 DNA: TGTGCCAGCAGCCCCGGGGGTACAGATACGCAGTATTTT.